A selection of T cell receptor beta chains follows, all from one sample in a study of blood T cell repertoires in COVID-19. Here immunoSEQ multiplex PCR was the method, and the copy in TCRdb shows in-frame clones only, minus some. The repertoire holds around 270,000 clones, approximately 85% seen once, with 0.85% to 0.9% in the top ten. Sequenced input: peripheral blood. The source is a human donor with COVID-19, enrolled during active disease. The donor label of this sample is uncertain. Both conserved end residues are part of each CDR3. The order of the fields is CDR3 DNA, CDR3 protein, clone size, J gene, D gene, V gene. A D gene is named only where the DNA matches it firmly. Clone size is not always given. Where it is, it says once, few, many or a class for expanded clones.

DNA: TGTGCCAGCAGTCCAGGGGGCTTTAGTGAAAAACTGTTTTTT
CDR3: CASSPGGFSEKLFF
size: -
J: TRBJ1-4
D: TRBD1
V: TRBV28

DNA: TGTGCCTGGAGTCCAGCTAGCGGGCACACAGATACGCAGTATTTT
CDR3: CAWSPASGHTDTQYF
size: -
J: TRBJ2-3
D: TRBD2
V: TRBV30

DNA: TGTGCCAGCAGTTTAAGCAGGGCGGATGGCTACACCTTC
CDR3: CASSLSRADGYTF
size: -
J: TRBJ1-2
D: -
V: TRBV27

DNA: TGCGCCAGCAGCTCGCCGACAGGGGGTTTATACGAGCAGTACTTC
CDR3: CASSSPTGGLYEQYF
size: few
J: TRBJ2-7
D: TRBD1
V: TRBV5-1

DNA: TGTGCCTGGAGGCGAGGTAACTCCTACGAGCAGTACTTC
CDR3: CAWRRGNSYEQYF
size: once
J: TRBJ2-7
D: -
V: TRBV30

DNA: TGTGCCAGCAGTGAAGTGGGGTTGACTCGGGGAAGGAATCAGCCCCAGCATTTT
CDR3: CASSEVGLTRGRNQPQHF
size: -
J: TRBJ1-5
D: -
V: TRBV6-1

DNA: TGTGCCAGCAGACACGAAATGAACACTGAAGCTTTCTTT
CDR3: CASRHEMNTEAFF
size: few
J: TRBJ1-1
D: -
V: TRBV6-6

DNA: TGTGCCAGCAGCCGTAGCTCTGGAAACACCATATATTTT
CDR3: CASSRSSGNTIYF
size: once
J: TRBJ1-3
D: -
V: TRBV13

DNA: TGTGCCAGCAGTCCCCGGACCCCAGGGTACGAGCAGTACTTC
CDR3: CASSPRTPGYEQYF
size: few
J: TRBJ2-7
D: -
V: TRBV28

DNA: TGTGCCAGCACAACGCCCCCCGGGTGGGGCTACACCTTC
CDR3: CASTTPPGWGYTF
size: -
J: TRBJ1-2
D: -
V: TRBV12-3/TRBV12-4

DNA: TGTGCCAGCAGTCCGAACTCCCTCGACAGGGCAAATTCACCCCTCCACTTT
CDR3: CASSPNSLDRANSPLHF
size: -
J: TRBJ1-6
D: TRBD1
V: TRBV6-6

DNA: TGCGCCAGCACTCAGGGTTACTATGGCTACACCTTC
CDR3: CASTQGYYGYTF
size: -
J: TRBJ1-2
D: -
V: TRBV10-2

DNA: TGTGCCAGCAGTTTATTGTCAGGAGAAGCTTTCTTT
CDR3: CASSLLSGEAFF
size: -
J: TRBJ1-1
D: -
V: TRBV28

DNA: TGTGCCAGTAGCACTACAGGGTCTGCTAATGAAAAACTGTTTTTT
CDR3: CASSTTGSANEKLFF
size: -
J: TRBJ1-4
D: -
V: TRBV19

DNA: TGTGCCAGCAGCTTAGTTGAGGGTCCTGGAAACACCATATATTTT
CDR3: CASSLVEGPGNTIYF
size: -
J: TRBJ1-3
D: -
V: TRBV7-6

DNA: TGCGCCAGCAGCTTGGATGGCACCGCGGCCAACGTCCTGACTTTC
CDR3: CASSLDGTAANVLTF
size: -
J: TRBJ2-6
D: -
V: TRBV5-1

DNA: TGTGCCAGCAGCGAGAGCTCCTATAATTCACCCCTCCACTTT
CDR3: CASSESSYNSPLHF
size: -
J: TRBJ1-6
D: -
V: TRBV6-5

DNA: TGTGCCAGCAGACCCAGGGCGGGAGGGAACTACAATGAGCAGTTCTTC
CDR3: CASRPRAGGNYNEQFF
size: -
J: TRBJ2-1
D: TRBD2
V: TRBV28

DNA: TGTGCCAGCAGTTACGCCCCGGGAGGTGACACTGAAGCTTTCTTT
CDR3: CASSYAPGGDTEAFF
size: -
J: TRBJ1-1
D: -
V: TRBV6-6

DNA: TGTGCCAGCAGGGACAGGGGGCTAGGGCAAGAGACCCAGTACTTC
CDR3: CASRDRGLGQETQYF
size: -
J: TRBJ2-5
D: TRBD1
V: TRBV6-5

DNA: TGTGCCAGCAGCCCCCAAACGGGAGCCTCCTACGAGCAGTACTTC
CDR3: CASSPQTGASYEQYF
size: -
J: TRBJ2-7
D: -
V: TRBV11-2

DNA: TGTGCCAGTGGGACGGGAGGGGCTAATGAAAAACTGTTTTTT
CDR3: CASGTGGANEKLFF
size: -
J: TRBJ1-4
D: -
V: TRBV28

DNA: TGTGCCAGCAGCTTAGCCGGGGGGACAAGCGACGAGCAGTACTTC
CDR3: CASSLAGGTSDEQYF
size: -
J: TRBJ2-7
D: -
V: TRBV5-6